These T cell receptor beta chains were read from a single sample in a study of technical replicates of blood from a few donors. The protocol was immunoSEQ multiplex PCR, while the TCRdb copy is restricted to in-frame clones and leaves out a portion. The sample has approximately 79,000 clones, 95% seen once; the top ten hold approximately 0.26%. Input material: T cells isolated from PBMCs. Receptors originate from a human donor in good health. The CDR3 runs from the conserved cysteine through the conserved F or W. Each record gives: D gene, V gene, J gene, clone size, CDR3 DNA, CDR3 protein. A D gene is named only where the DNA matches it firmly. Clone size is not always given. Where it is, it says once, few, many or a class for expanded clones.

-	TRBV30	TRBJ1-5	-	TGTGCCTGGAGTGTACGAGGGATGGTACAGCCCCAGCATTTT	CAWSVRGMVQPQHF
-	TRBV11-3	TRBJ2-7	-	TGTGCCAGCAGCCTCGAAGGAGGGATCTACGAGCAGTACTTC	CASSLEGGIYEQYF
TRBD2	TRBV7-7	TRBJ2-2	-	TGTGCCAGCAGCTTGTCTAGCGGGGCTACGAACACCGGGGAGCTGTTTTTT	CASSLSSGATNTGELFF
-	TRBV11-2	TRBJ2-1	-	TGTGCCAGCAGCCCAGTGGGGGCCCCACCCCCCTACAATGAGCAGTTCTTC	CASSPVGAPPPYNEQFF
-	TRBV28	TRBJ2-7	-	TGTGCCAGCAGCTCAGGGCAGTCCTACGAGCAGTACTTC	CASSSGQSYEQYF
-	TRBV28	TRBJ1-5	-	TGTGCCAGCAGTTGGGGCGCGAATAGCAATCAGCCCCAGCATTTT	CASSWGANSNQPQHF
TRBD1	TRBV5-1	TRBJ2-5	-	TGCGCCAGCAGCTCCCACGGGACAGTTGGGGAGACCCAGTACTTC	CASSSHGTVGETQYF
-	TRBV6-5	TRBJ1-1	-	TGTGCCAGCAGTTACGGGGGGGGCTCCACTGAAGCTTTCTTT	CASSYGGGSTEAFF
-	TRBV5-1	TRBJ1-1	-	TGCGCCAGCAGCTTGGCCGGGGGAAACGCTGAAGCTTTCTTT	CASSLAGGNAEAFF
-	TRBV14	TRBJ2-2	-	TGTGCCAGCAGCCCCTTACTAACAGGGATGAGTGCAGGGGAGCTGTTTTTT	CASSPLLTGMSAGELFF
-	TRBV5-6	TRBJ1-2	-	TGTGCCAGCAGCTTGATTCTGGGCGACTATGGCTACACCTTC	CASSLILGDYGYTF
-	TRBV9	TRBJ2-1	-	TGTGCCAGCAGCAAGGGGGTTCTTGGCGATGAGCAGTTCTTC	CASSKGVLGDEQFF
TRBD2	TRBV4-2	TRBJ2-5	once	TGTGCCAGCAGCCGGACTAGCGGGGGGGCAGAGACCCAGTACTTC	CASSRTSGGAETQYF
TRBD2	TRBV7-6	TRBJ2-7	-	TGTGCCAGCAGCTTAGGTGTAGCGGGATCTCTCCCTTACGAGCAGTACTTC	CASSLGVAGSLPYEQYF
-	TRBV4-1	TRBJ2-1	-	TGCGCCAGCAGCCAAGATAGTTGGAGTATCTCCTACAATGAGCAGTTCTTC	CASSQDSWSISYNEQFF
TRBD1	TRBV4-2	TRBJ1-1	-	TGTGCCAGCAGCCAAGGGGACAGGGTATTTGAAGCTTTCTTT	CASSQGDRVFEAFF
-	TRBV5-4	TRBJ2-7	-	TGTGCCAGCAGCCCAGGCGGCCTAGCGACCTCCTACGAGCAGTACTTC	CASSPGGLATSYEQYF
-	TRBV6-1	TRBJ1-1	-	TGTGCCGGGGGGTTAAGTATGAACACTGAAGCTTTCTTT	CAGGLSMNTEAFF
-	TRBV29-1	TRBJ2-2	-	TGCAGCGTCGCAACTAGAAGTACAGTCACCGGGGAGCTGTTTTTT	CSVATRSTVTGELFF
TRBD2	TRBV7-6	TRBJ2-1	once	TGTGCCAGCAGCCTTGGACTAGCGAGTAACGGTGAGCAGTTCTTC	CASSLGLASNGEQFF
-	TRBV10-1	TRBJ2-7	-	TGCGCCAGCAGTGAAGGGACTTCCCTCTACGAGCAGTACTTC	CASSEGTSLYEQYF
-	TRBV29-1	TRBJ2-5	once	TGCAGCGCTAAGGACTGGCGCAAAGAGACCCAGTACTTC	CSAKDWRKETQYF
-	TRBV5-1	TRBJ1-1	-	TGCGCCAGCAGCCCGGACGGACAATCGAACACTGAAGCTTTCTTT	CASSPDGQSNTEAFF
-	TRBV14	TRBJ1-1	-	TGTGCCAGCAGCCAACTCTCTGGACGGGGTTTGCTCACTGAAGCTTTCTTT	CASSQLSGRGLLTEAFF
TRBD1	TRBV6-5	TRBJ2-1	-	TGTGCCAGCACCTTCGGGACAGGTTCCTACAATGAGCAGTTCTTC	CASTFGTGSYNEQFF
TRBD1	TRBV14	TRBJ1-1	-	TGTGCCAGCAGCCAGCCTATCGGAACCGGGACAGGGGGTCCAAACACTGAAGCTTTCTTT	CASSQPIGTGTGGPNTEAFF
-	TRBV9	TRBJ2-7	-	TGTGCCAGCAGCGTGGGCGGGATCGTCTACGAGCAGTACTTC	CASSVGGIVYEQYF
-	TRBV5-6	TRBJ2-7	-	TGTGCCAGCAGCTTGGTACTGGGAGGCGAGCAGTACTTC	CASSLVLGGEQYF
TRBD1	TRBV4-1	TRBJ1-5	-	TGCGCCAGCAGCCAAGAATCCAGGGGGTATAGCAATCAGCCCCAGCATTTT	CASSQESRGYSNQPQHF
-	TRBV6-5	TRBJ1-6	-	TGTGCCAGCAGCCAAGAGGGTGGGTCACCCCTCCACTTT	CASSQEGGSPLHF
TRBD1	TRBV7-9	TRBJ2-7	once	TGTGCCAGCAGCTCCGTTACAGGGGTCTACGAGCAGTACTTC	CASSSVTGVYEQYF
-	TRBV27	TRBJ1-3	-	TGTGCCAGCTGGGAGGGAGCTGGAAACACCATATATTTT	CASWEGAGNTIYF
TRBD1	TRBV5-1	TRBJ2-3	-	TGCGCCAGCAGCTTAGGACAGGGGAGGGATACGCAGTATTTT	CASSLGQGRDTQYF
-	TRBV4-1	TRBJ1-5	once	TGCGCCAGCAGCCAATGGAGGGATGGCAATCAGCCCCAGCATTTT	CASSQWRDGNQPQHF
-	TRBV28	TRBJ1-2	-	TGTGCCAGCGAAACCGAGGGTTCGACTCTAAACTATGGCTACACCTTC	CASETEGSTLNYGYTF
TRBD1	TRBV19	TRBJ2-2	once	TGTGCCAGTAGTGGGGACAGGGGGCAAGGGACCGGGGAGCTGTTTTTT	CASSGDRGQGTGELFF
TRBD2	TRBV6-6	TRBJ2-2	-	TGTGCCAGCAGTTACCGAGCGGGGACGAACACCGGGGAGCTGTTTTTT	CASSYRAGTNTGELFF
TRBD1	TRBV7-9	TRBJ2-7	-	TGTGCCAGCAGCTTAGATCCGGGACAGGGGACCTACGAGCAGTACTTC	CASSLDPGQGTYEQYF
-	TRBV14	TRBJ2-3	-	TGTGCCAGCAGCCAATCCCTCGGGGGGCGCACAGATACGCAGTATTTT	CASSQSLGGRTDTQYF
-	TRBV28	TRBJ1-1	once	TGTGCCAGCAGTCCCTTAGTTTACTCTGAAGCTTTCTTT	CASSPLVYSEAFF
TRBD2	TRBV29-1	TRBJ2-7	-	TGCAGCGTTGAAGATGCGGAGCGGGGTTACGAGCAGTACTTC	CSVEDAERGYEQYF
TRBD2	TRBV11-1	TRBJ2-2	-	TGTGCCAGCAGCTTCAGCGGGGGTGCGAACACCGGGGAGCTGTTTTTT	CASSFSGGANTGELFF
-	TRBV18	TRBJ2-7	-	TGTGCCAGCTCACCAGACACCTACGAGCAGTACTTC	CASSPDTYEQYF
TRBD2	TRBV27	TRBJ2-2	-	TGTGCCAGCAATGAGCGGGGGACCGGGGAGCTGTTTTTT	CASNERGTGELFF
TRBD2	TRBV4-1	TRBJ2-3	once	TGCGCCAGCAGCCAAGATCCCGGGAGGCTAGCGGGAGGCACAGATACGCAGTATTTT	CASSQDPGRLAGGTDTQYF
-	TRBV5-6	TRBJ2-7	-	TGTGCCAGCCGGAGGGCGAAGCAGTACTTC	CASRRAKQYF
TRBD2	TRBV28	TRBJ2-1	once	TGTGCCAGCAGTTTAGGACTAGCGGGACGGTTCTTC	CASSLGLAGRFF
TRBD1	TRBV28	TRBJ1-4	-	TGTGCCAGCAGCCCCTTTTTAACAGGGGTAGGTAACGAAAAACTGTTTTTT	CASSPFLTGVGNEKLFF
-	TRBV4-1	TRBJ1-2	-	TGCGCCAGCAGTCGCCTCTCTGGGGGCGCCTATGGCTACACCTTC	CASSRLSGGAYGYTF
TRBD1	TRBV6-9	TRBJ2-7	-	TGTGCCAGCAGCCACAGGGGGAAAGGGTCCTACGAGCAGTACTTC	CASSHRGKGSYEQYF
-	TRBV18	TRBJ1-1	once	TGTGCCAGCTCACACGAGGGGAACACTGAAGCTTTCTTT	CASSHEGNTEAFF
-	TRBV6-1	TRBJ1-5	-	TGTGCCAGCAGTGCCTATCAGCCCCAGCATTTT	CASSAYQPQHF
-	TRBV7-9	TRBJ2-7	-	TGTGCCAGCAGCTGGACAGATTTAACCTACGAGCAGTACTTC	CASSWTDLTYEQYF